The entry below gives a single TCR beta chain sequence along with its context. Its target antigen remains unknown. No base qualities exist here, and no much larger clone lies one base off it. The data derive from a study of blood T cell repertoires in COVID-19 (dated by TCRdb to between 2020 and 2021). Regarding the complete study: Collaborator samples came from the United States, Italy and Spain and covered acute and convalescent phases of COVID-19. The prospective study material was composed of cDNA or gDNA derived from T cells, B-cell-depleted T cells, or PBMCs. Deeply sampled blood TCRbeta repertoires from subjects exposed to, actively infected with, or recovered from COVID-19 were included in the dataset. A freely available public database, intended as a resource for researchers studying the immune response to SARS-CoV-2, is where the repertoires were released. The samples were drawn from two sources: the first 160 participants of the ongoing ImmuneRACE study, and 950 to 1,500 subjects contributed by 6 global collaborators. A de-identified subject ID, COVID-19 status, age in years and sex were almost always included in the sample metadata. Where available, HLA class I and class II types were obtained from metadata supplied by the sample provider rather than from assay-based typing.

The immunoSEQ Assay, a bias-controlled multiplex PCR, was used to amplify TCRbeta CDR3 regions from genomic DNA. The source study handled its data this way. Within the assay, amplification of reference gene primers was used to estimate how many nucleated cells each sample contained. Sequence reads were collapsed and filtered to measure the absolute abundance of every unique TCRbeta CDR3 rearrangement. For each sample, productive Simpson clonality was calculated as the square root of Simpson's diversity index across productive rearrangements. This is the immuneACCESS table as TCRdb keeps it, with only in-frame sequences that have V and J called. A part of the clones is gone; compared with another copy, unresolved V genes explain less than half, and the rest is unexplained. D and trimming were read from the DNA, whereas the V and J calls and clone size are those reported in that table. This sample lists some 400,000 clones; about 87% were detected once. The top ten clones comprise 3% of the sample.

Findings and caveats that apply to the study as a whole: How much clinical and demographic metadata was included differed by source and by participant, and the metadata was provided uncurated.

V gives up 0 bases and J gives up 0 bases, and the segment between their germline ends measures 14 bases. The CDR3 sequence holds 17 residues, the cysteine and phenylalanine included. Here the CDR3 DNA is all that survives: 51 bases in frame from base 1. The germline V gene supplies CDR1 MNHEY and CDR2 SVGEGT. Each collaborating institution followed its own protocols to collect whole blood in K2EDTA tubes. For TCRbeta analysis, collaborator samples were shipped as frozen whole blood, as isolated PBMCs, or as DNA extracted from either sample type. This receptor was taken from a human donor in a cohort sampled during active COVID-19. The sample taken for sequencing was peripheral blood. The sequence links TRBV6-2 or TRBV6-3 to TRBJ2-5; the D gene is perhaps TRBD2, from 5 matching bases. Read as DNA, the sequence is TGTGCCAGCAGTTACTCGAGGGTCAGTCCGTACCAAGAGACCCAGTACTTC. Its amino acids are CASSYSRVSPYQETQYF.